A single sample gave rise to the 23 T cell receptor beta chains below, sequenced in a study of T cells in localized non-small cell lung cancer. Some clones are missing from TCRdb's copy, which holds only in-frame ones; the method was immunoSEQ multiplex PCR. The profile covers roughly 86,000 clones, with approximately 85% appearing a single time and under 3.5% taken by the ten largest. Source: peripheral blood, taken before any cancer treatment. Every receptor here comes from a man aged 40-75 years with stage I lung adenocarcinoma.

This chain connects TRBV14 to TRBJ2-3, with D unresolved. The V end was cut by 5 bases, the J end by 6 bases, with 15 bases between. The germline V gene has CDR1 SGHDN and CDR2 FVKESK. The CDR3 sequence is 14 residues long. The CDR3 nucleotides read TGTGCCAGCAGCAAAGCACAAGGGCGCGATACGCAGTATTTT. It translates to CASSKAQGRDTQYF.

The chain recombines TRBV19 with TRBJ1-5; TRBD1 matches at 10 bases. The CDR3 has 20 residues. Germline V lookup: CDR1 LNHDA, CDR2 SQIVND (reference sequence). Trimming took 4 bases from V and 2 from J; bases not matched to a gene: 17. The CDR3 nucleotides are TGTGCCAGTAGTAACCCCGGAGGGACAGGGGCGATCAGGGGCAATCAGCCCCAGCATTTT. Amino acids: CASSNPGGTGAIRGNQPQHF.

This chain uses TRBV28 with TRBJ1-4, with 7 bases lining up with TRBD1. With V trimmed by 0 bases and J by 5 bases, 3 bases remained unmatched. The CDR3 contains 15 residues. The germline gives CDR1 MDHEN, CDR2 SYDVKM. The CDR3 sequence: CASSLWAGGNEKLFF. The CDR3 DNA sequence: TGTGCCAGCAGTTTATGGGCAGGGGGGAATGAAAAACTGTTTTTT.

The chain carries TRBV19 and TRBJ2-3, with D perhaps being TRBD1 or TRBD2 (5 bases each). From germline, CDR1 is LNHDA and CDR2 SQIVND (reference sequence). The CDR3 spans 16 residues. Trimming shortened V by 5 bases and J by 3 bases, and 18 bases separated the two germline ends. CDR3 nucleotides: TGTGCCAGTAGTTGGAAGGGGCGAGGGATTACAGATACGCAGTATTTT. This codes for CASSWKGRGITDTQYF.

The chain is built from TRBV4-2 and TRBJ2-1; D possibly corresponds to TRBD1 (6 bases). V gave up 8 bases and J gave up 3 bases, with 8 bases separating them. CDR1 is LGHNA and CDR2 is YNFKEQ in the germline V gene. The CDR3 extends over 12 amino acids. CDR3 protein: CASETGYNEQFF. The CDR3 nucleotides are TGTGCCAGCGAGACAGGCTACAATGAGCAGTTCTTC.

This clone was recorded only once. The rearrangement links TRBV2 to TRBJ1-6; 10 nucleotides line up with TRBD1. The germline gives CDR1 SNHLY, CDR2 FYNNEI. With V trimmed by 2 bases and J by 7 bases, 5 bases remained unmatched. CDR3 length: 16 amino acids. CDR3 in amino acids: CASSESWGQGNSPLHF. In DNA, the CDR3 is TGTGCCAGCAGTGAATCTTGGGGACAGGGGAATTCACCCCTCCACTTT.

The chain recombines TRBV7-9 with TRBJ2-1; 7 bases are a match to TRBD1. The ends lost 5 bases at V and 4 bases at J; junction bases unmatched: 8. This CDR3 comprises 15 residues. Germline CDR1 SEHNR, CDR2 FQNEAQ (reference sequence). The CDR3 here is CASSPSGGMYNEQFF. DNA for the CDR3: TGTGCCAGCAGCCCCTCAGGGGGAATGTACAATGAGCAGTTCTTC.

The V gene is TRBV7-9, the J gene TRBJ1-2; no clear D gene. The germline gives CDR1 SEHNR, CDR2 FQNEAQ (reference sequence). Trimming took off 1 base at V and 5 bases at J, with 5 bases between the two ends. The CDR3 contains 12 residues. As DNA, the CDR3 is TGTGCCAGCAGCTTAGACGGGTATGGCTACACCTTC. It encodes CASSLDGYGYTF.

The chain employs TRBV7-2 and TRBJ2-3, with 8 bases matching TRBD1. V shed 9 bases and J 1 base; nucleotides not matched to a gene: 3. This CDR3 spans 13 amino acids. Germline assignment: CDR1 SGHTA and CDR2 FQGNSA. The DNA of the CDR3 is TGTGCCAGAAAGGGACAGGGCACAGATACGCAGTATTTT. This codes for CARKGQGTDTQYF.

This CDR3 is CSAGRGNIQYF. As DNA, the CDR3 is TGCAGTGCTGGGAGGGGAAACATTCAGTACTTC. J is TRBJ2-4 and V is TRBV20-1; 7 bases are shared with TRBD2. Germline V gene lookup returns CDR1 DFQATT and CDR2 SNEGSKA (reference sequence). The V segment lost 5 bases and the J segment 6 bases; nucleotides outside the gene matches: 1. CDR3 size: 11 residues.

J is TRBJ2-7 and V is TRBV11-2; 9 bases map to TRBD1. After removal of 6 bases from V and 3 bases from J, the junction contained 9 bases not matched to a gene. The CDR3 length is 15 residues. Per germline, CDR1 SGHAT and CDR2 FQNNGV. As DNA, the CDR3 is TGTGCCAGCAGTGTGGACAGGGGCAGGTTCTACGAGCAGTACTTC. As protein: CASSVDRGRFYEQYF.

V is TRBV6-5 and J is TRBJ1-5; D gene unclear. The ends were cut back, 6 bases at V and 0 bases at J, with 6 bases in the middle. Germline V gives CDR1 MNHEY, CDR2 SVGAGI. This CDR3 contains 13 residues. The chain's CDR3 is CASRSDSNQPQHF. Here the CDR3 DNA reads TGTGCCAGCAGATCTGATAGCAATCAGCCCCAGCATTTT.

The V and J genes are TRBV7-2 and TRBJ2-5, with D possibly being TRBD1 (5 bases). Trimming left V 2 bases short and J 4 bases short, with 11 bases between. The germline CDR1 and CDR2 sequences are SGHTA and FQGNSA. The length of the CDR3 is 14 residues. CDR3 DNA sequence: TGTGCCAGCAGCTTACAGGGTAGTTTAGAGACCCAGTACTTC. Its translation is CASSLQGSLETQYF. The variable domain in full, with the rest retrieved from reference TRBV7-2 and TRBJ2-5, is GAGVSQSPSNKVTEKGKDVELRCDPISGHTALYWYRQSLGQGLEFLIYFQGNSAPDKSGLPSDRFSAERTGGSVSTLTIQRTQQEDSAVYLCASSLQGSLETQYFGPGTRLLVL.

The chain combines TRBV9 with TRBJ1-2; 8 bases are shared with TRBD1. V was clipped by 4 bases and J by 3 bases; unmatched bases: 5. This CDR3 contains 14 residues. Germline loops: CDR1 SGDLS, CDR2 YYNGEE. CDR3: CASSPAQGDYGYTF. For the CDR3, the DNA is TGTGCCAGCAGCCCCGCACAGGGGGACTATGGCTACACCTTC. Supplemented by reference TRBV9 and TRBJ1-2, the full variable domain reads DSGVTQTPKHLITATGQRVTLRCSPRSGDLSVYWYQQSLDQGLQFLIQYYNGEERAKGNILERFSAQQFPDLHSELNLSSLELGDSALYFCASSPAQGDYGYTFGSGTRLTVV.

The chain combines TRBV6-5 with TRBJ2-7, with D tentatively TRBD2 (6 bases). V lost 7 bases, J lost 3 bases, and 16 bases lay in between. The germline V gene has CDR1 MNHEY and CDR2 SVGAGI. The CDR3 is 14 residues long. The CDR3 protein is CASNSPGLNYEQYF. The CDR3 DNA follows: TGTGCCAGCAATAGTCCGGGACTGAACTACGAGCAGTACTTC.

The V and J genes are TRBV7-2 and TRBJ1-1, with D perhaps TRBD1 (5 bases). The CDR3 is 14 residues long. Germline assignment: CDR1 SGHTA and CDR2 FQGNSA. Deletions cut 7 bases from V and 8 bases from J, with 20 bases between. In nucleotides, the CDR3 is TGTGCCAGCACTCAGGCGGGGGACTTGATGGAAGCTTTCTTT. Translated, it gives CASTQAGDLMEAFF.

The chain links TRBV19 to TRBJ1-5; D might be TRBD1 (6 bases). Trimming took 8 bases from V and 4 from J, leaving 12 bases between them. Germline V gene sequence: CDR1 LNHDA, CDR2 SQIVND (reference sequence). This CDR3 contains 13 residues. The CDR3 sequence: CASSTGINQPQHF. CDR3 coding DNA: TGTGCCAGTTCCACAGGGATTAATCAGCCCCAGCATTTT.

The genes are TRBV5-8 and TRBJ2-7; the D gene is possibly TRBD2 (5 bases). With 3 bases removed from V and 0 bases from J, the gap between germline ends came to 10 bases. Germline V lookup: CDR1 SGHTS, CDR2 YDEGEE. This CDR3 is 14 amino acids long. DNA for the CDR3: TGTGCCAGCAGCTGGGGTGGGAGCTCCTACGAGCAGTACTTC. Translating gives CASSWGGSSYEQYF. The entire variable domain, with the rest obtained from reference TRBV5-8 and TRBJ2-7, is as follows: EAGVTQSPTHLIKTRGQQATLRCSPISGHTSVYWYQQALGLGLQFLLWYDEGEERNRGNFPPRFSGRQFPNYSSELNVNALELEDSALYLCASSWGGSSYEQYFGPGTRLTVT.

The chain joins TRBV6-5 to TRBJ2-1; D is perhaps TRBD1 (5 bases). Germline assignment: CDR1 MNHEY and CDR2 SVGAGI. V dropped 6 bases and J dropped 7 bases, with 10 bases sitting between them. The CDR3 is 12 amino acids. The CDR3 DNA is TGTGCCAGCAGCTTCTCAGGGAATGAGCAGTTCTTC. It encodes CASSFSGNEQFF.

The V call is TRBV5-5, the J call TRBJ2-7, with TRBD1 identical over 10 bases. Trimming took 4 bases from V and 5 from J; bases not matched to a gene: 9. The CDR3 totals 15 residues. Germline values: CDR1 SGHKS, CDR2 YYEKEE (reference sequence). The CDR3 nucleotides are TGTGCCAGCAGCCTCCGGGACAGGGGATTCCACGAGCAGTACTTC. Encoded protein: CASSLRDRGFHEQYF.

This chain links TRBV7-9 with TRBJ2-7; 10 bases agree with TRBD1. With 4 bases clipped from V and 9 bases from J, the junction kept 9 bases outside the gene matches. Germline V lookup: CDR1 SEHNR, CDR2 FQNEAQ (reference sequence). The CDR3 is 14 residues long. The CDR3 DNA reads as TGTGCCAGCAGCTCAGACCGGGACAGGGGTGGGCAGTACTTC. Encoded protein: CASSSDRDRGGQYF. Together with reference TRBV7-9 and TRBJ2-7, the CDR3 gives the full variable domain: DTGVSQNPRHKITKRGQNVTFRCDPISEHNRLYWYRQTLGQGPEFLTYFQNEAQLEKSRLLSDRFSAERPKGSFSTLEIQRTEQGDSAMYLCASSSDRDRGGQYFGPGTRLTVT.

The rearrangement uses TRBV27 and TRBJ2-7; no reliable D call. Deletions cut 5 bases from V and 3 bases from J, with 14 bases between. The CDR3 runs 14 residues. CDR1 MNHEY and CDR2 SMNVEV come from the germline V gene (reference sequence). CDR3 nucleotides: TGTGCCAGCAGTCCTATGGCCGCAGGCTACGAGCAGTACTTC. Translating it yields CASSPMAAGYEQYF.

The DNA for the CDR3 is TGTGCCAGCAGTTCCCAGGGAGACGAAAAACTGTTTTTT. It yields the protein CASSSQGDEKLFF. The chain links TRBV7-9 to TRBJ1-4; D is possibly TRBD1 (5 bases). Trimming took off 6 bases at V and 8 bases at J, with 13 bases between the two ends. The CDR3 extends over 13 amino acids. Germline V gene sequence: CDR1 SEHNR, CDR2 FQNEAQ (reference sequence).